These T cell receptor beta chains were read from a single sample in a study of T cells after posttransplantation cyclophosphamide. Clones were sequenced by immunoSEQ multiplex PCR, and TCRdb holds only the in-frame ones, with some missing. Sampling found 23,000 or so clones, none seen once. Material for sequencing was PBMCs. Receptors originate from a woman in her sixties in good health, CMV-negative, and a related stem cell transplant donor. CDR3s include the opening cysteine and the closing phenylalanine or tryptophan. Fields, in order: V gene, J gene, clone size, D gene, CDR3 protein, CDR3 DNA. The D gene is left open where the match is weak. Size is stated for part of the rows, as once, few or many counts, or as a class when the clone is expanded.

V: TRBV4-1
J: TRBJ2-7
size: many
D: -
CDR3: CASSLGAGTQSSYEQYF
DNA: TGCGCCAGCAGCCTGGGCGCCGGGACTCAAAGCTCCTACGAGCAGTACTTC

V: TRBV27
J: TRBJ1-2
size: many
D: TRBD1
CDR3: CASGVPRGPGYTF
DNA: TGTGCCAGCGGGGTGCCCAGGGGGCCTGGCTACACCTTC

V: TRBV28
J: TRBJ2-7
size: many
D: -
CDR3: CASSLVGGSYEQYF
DNA: TGTGCCAGCAGTTTGGTTGGCGGCTCCTACGAGCAGTACTTC

V: TRBV28
J: TRBJ2-5
size: many
D: -
CDR3: CASSSPPGETQYF
DNA: TGTGCCAGCAGTTCCCCACCGGGTGAGACCCAGTACTTC

V: TRBV11-2
J: TRBJ1-2
size: few
D: -
CDR3: CASSSQGRGSYGYTF
DNA: TGTGCCAGCAGCTCCCAGGGAAGGGGTTCATATGGCTACACCTTC

V: TRBV6-5
J: TRBJ1-6
size: many
D: TRBD1
CDR3: CASSYSMGQRNSPLHF
DNA: TGTGCCAGCAGTTACTCGATGGGACAGAGGAATTCACCCCTCCACTTT

V: TRBV9
J: TRBJ1-1
size: many
D: TRBD1
CDR3: CASSETGDTEAFF
DNA: TGTGCCAGCAGTGAGACAGGGGACACTGAAGCTTTCTTT

V: TRBV21-1
J: TRBJ1-4
size: few
D: -
CDR3: CASSKGQANEKLFF
DNA: TGTGCCAGCAGCAAAGGGCAGGCTAATGAAAAACTGTTTTTT

V: TRBV7-2
J: TRBJ1-5
size: few
D: -
CDR3: CASSLVSGQPQHF
DNA: TGTGCCAGCAGCTTAGTTTCGGGTCAGCCCCAGCATTTT

V: TRBV7-8
J: TRBJ2-2
size: many
D: -
CDR3: CASSLALASTGELFF
DNA: TGTGCCAGCAGCTTAGCGCTAGCTTCCACCGGGGAGCTGTTTTTT

V: TRBV7-2
J: TRBJ2-1
size: many
D: TRBD2
CDR3: CASSTGLAGFEQFF
DNA: TGTGCCAGCAGCACTGGACTAGCGGGATTTGAGCAGTTCTTC

V: TRBV27
J: TRBJ2-7
size: many
D: -
CDR3: CASSYGGDEQYF
DNA: TGTGCCAGCAGTTATGGAGGGGACGAGCAGTACTTC

V: TRBV6-1
J: TRBJ2-1
size: many
D: -
CDR3: CASSEDRDLYRDEQFF
DNA: TGTGCCAGCAGTGAAGACAGGGACCTGTATCGGGATGAGCAGTTCTTC

V: TRBV30
J: TRBJ2-3
size: -
D: TRBD2
CDR3: CAWSVAGGWDTQYF
DNA: TGTGCCTGGAGTGTAGCGGGGGGTTGGGATACGCAGTATTTT

V: TRBV6-4
J: TRBJ1-3
size: many
D: -
CDR3: CASSSKGGDSGNTIYF
DNA: TGTGCCAGCAGTTCCAAGGGGGGGGACTCTGGAAACACCATATATTTT

V: TRBV19
J: TRBJ2-2
size: many
D: TRBD1
CDR3: CASSIGTGANTGELFF
DNA: TGTGCCAGTAGTATAGGGACAGGGGCGAACACCGGGGAGCTGTTTTTT

V: TRBV5-1
J: TRBJ2-1
size: many
D: TRBD2
CDR3: CASSLAGAGGATYNEQFF
DNA: TGCGCCAGCAGCTTGGCAGGAGCGGGAGGGGCCACATACAATGAGCAGTTCTTC

V: TRBV5-1
J: TRBJ2-1
size: few
D: TRBD2
CDR3: CASTEIAGAPLYNEQFF
DNA: TGCGCCAGCACCGAGATAGCGGGGGCCCCGCTCTACAATGAGCAGTTCTTC

V: TRBV29-1
J: TRBJ2-3
size: many
D: -
CDR3: CSVASLADTQYF
DNA: TGCAGCGTTGCAAGCCTTGCAGATACGCAGTATTTT

V: TRBV6-5
J: TRBJ1-1
size: many
D: -
CDR3: CASSYGPSTEAFF
DNA: TGTGCCAGCAGTTACGGGCCGTCCACTGAAGCTTTCTTT

V: TRBV2
J: TRBJ2-1
size: -
D: -
CDR3: CASLLDRNNEQFF
DNA: TGTGCCAGCTTGCTGGACAGAAACAATGAGCAGTTCTTC

V: TRBV7-2
J: TRBJ2-1
size: many
D: TRBD2
CDR3: CASSYSSGSYNEQFF
DNA: TGTGCCAGCAGCTACTCTAGCGGGAGCTACAATGAGCAGTTCTTC

V: TRBV6-1
J: TRBJ2-1
size: many
D: -
CDR3: CASRVSGGDEQFF
DNA: TGTGCCAGCAGGGTCTCTGGGGGCGATGAGCAGTTCTTC

V: TRBV28
J: TRBJ1-2
size: few
D: -
CDR3: CASSLGGEQGNYGYTF
DNA: TGTGCCAGCAGTTTAGGGGGGGAACAGGGCAACTATGGCTACACCTTC

V: TRBV7-2
J: TRBJ1-6
size: many
D: -
CDR3: CASSLVERYNSPLHF
DNA: TGTGCCAGCAGCTTAGTGGAGCGGTATAATTCACCCCTCCACTTT

V: TRBV6-5
J: TRBJ2-3
size: many
D: -
CDR3: CASSPSTDTQYF
DNA: TGTGCCAGCAGCCCGTCCACAGATACGCAGTATTTT

V: TRBV9
J: TRBJ2-5
size: many
D: TRBD1
CDR3: CASSVASGQGGFETQYF
DNA: TGTGCCAGCAGCGTAGCTTCTGGACAGGGGGGCTTCGAGACCCAGTACTTC

V: TRBV19
J: TRBJ1-5
size: many
D: -
CDR3: CASSTGADQPQHF
DNA: TGTGCCAGTAGTACTGGAGCCGATCAGCCCCAGCATTTT

V: TRBV5-1
J: TRBJ2-1
size: few
D: TRBD2
CDR3: CASSLEGLAGVNEQFF
DNA: TGCGCCAGCAGCTTGGAGGGGCTAGCGGGAGTAAATGAGCAGTTCTTC

V: TRBV7-2
J: TRBJ2-2
size: many
D: TRBD1
CDR3: CASSPQGANTGELFF
DNA: TGTGCCAGCAGCCCACAGGGGGCGAATACCGGGGAGCTGTTTTTT

V: TRBV29-1
J: TRBJ1-1
size: many
D: -
CDR3: CSAHGGSTEAFF
DNA: TGCAGCGCCCATGGAGGGAGCACTGAAGCTTTCTTT

V: TRBV28
J: TRBJ1-5
size: many
D: -
CDR3: CASSFVGVGNQPQHF
DNA: TGTGCCAGCAGTTTCGTAGGGGTCGGTAATCAGCCCCAGCATTTT

V: TRBV29-1
J: TRBJ2-5
size: -
D: TRBD2
CDR3: CSVEDVGRGPLLGQETQYF
DNA: TGCAGCGTTGAAGATGTGGGGAGGGGACCGCTGCTTGGCCAAGAGACCCAGTACTTC

V: TRBV4-1
J: TRBJ2-5
size: many
D: -
CDR3: CASSPFVGRGQGTQYF
DNA: TGCGCCAGCAGCCCGTTCGTCGGGAGAGGTCAAGGGACCCAGTACTTC